This TCR beta chain is drawn from a study of cytomegalovirus exposure and HLA in healthy donors listed by TCRdb under 2017. Study-level background: An earlier analysis of 587 of the donors reported 276 Gb of sequence data and 117 million unique TCR beta sequences obtained from roughly 180 million T cells. Approximately 310 gigabases of sequencing data and approximately 85 million unique TCR sequences were included in an early release covering about 700 HLA-typed donors. Among the roughly 400 genotyped donors, approximately 82% belonged to the genetic ancestry cluster associated with self-reported Caucasian donors. The study was designed to test whether signatures of past pathogen exposure could be identified by cataloging public T cell receptors. The study profiled the T cell repertoires of about 640 subjects by immunosequencing and related them to cytomegalovirus serostatus. A separate validation cohort of about 110 different subjects was used in addition to the approximately 610-subject first cohort. To predict cytomegalovirus infection status, the study combined high-throughput TCR immunosequencing, statistical association of individual TCRs with disease status, and machine learning. A later analysis re-examined previously published TCR beta repertoires from 500 to 700 donors and added high-resolution HLA genotyping to investigate patterns of TCR occurrence. In the later analysis, no new phenotypic data were used to find candidate immune exposures; instead, reliance was placed on TCR beta sequences and their occurrence across donors. An earlier analysis of 587 of the donors applied high-throughput TCR beta sequencing to assess whether each TCR beta V gene segment acted as functional or pseudogenic. Donor age, sex, ethnicity and CMV serostatus were compiled together with the repertoire data. A later genetic analysis took genome-wide SNP genotypes for about 55% of the 666 donors and used that subset as a discovery cohort. All discovery cohort repertoires had been generated using a single sequencing platform. HLA typing covered class I and class II loci at four-digit resolution. Typing coverage differed by locus: A, B, C, DRB1 and DQB1 were typed in about 629-640 donors, DQA1 in 500 to 550, DPA1 in 600 to 610, and DPB1 in 400 to 480. Roughly 5 DR-DQ haplotypes were handled as single units for association and clustering because linkage in the cohort was strong. Across around 400 genotyped donors of the cohort, an average of about 220,000 unique TCR beta nucleotide sequences per donor were sequenced, and 15% to 20% of those sequences were non-productive. The research as a whole found: An earlier analysis of around 600 of the donors showed that most TCR beta V segments appeared in productive rearrangements either about 87% or about 30% of the time, which broadly matched IMGT annotations. The presence/absence analyses assumed that sequencing depth was roughly uniform across donors, and that assumption may not be true. According to a later genetic analysis, donors in an Asian-associated ancestry cluster had fewer N-insertions in productive TCRs than the approximately 710-donor mean. CMV serostatus was the only immune exposure information available for the cohort. In a later analysis, HLA-associated TCR beta chains were found to be more clonally expanded and to have lower generation probabilities than equally common non-associated chains. This cohort had only TCR beta chains sequenced, and the lack of alpha or paired-chain data limited which features could be detected. The study listed 150 to 200 TCR beta chains as associated with cytomegalovirus. In vitro tests confirmed that three of the cytomegalovirus-associated TCR beta chains recognize cytomegalovirus antigens. Cytomegalovirus status was reported to be diagnosed by the classifier with high specificity and sensitivity in both the original and validation cohorts. According to a later analysis, parvovirus B19, influenza, CMV and Epstein-Barr virus appeared linked to several top co-occurrence clusters. A further reported finding was that TCR beta sequences accurately predicted the HLA-A and HLA-B alleles for most subjects in the first cohort. According to a later analysis, TCR association rates differed among HLA loci, with DRB1 alleles showing the most associated TCRs and HLA-C alleles showing the fewest. Specific HLA alleles were associated with over 15,000 TCR beta sequences at a false discovery rate of 0.05 in a later analysis. Across donors, most TCR sequences were observed very rarely, whereas some public TCRs were present in many individuals. Correlated functional status among segregating V segments might reflect linkage disequilibrium, but an unknown experimental factor could not be ruled out. Some IMGT-functional V segments, including TRBV6-2 and TRBV6-3, could not be told apart with the 87-base-pair reads, so those segments were excluded. An association between a missense DCLRE1C variant and V-gene and J-gene trimming of TCR beta chains was found in a later genetic analysis and replicated in an independent cohort. Because HLA typing was missing for some donors at each locus, association tests included only the typed subset. Assigning TCR associations to individual alleles was difficult when HLA alleles, especially DR and DQ, strongly co-occurred. According to the authors, the approach could potentially be generalized to other disease states and immunological phenotypes. Because counts were too low, around 17 rarely observed V segments, including chromosome 9 orphons, were left out of the earlier analysis of about 500 of the donors. Most CMV-associated TCR beta chains appeared to be HLA-restricted in a later analysis, and the HLA associations seemed to be driven largely by CMV exposure. A cluster of highly shared sequence variants was judged likely to be a technical artifact of the sequencing pipeline.

The library was built by means of the immunoSEQ multiplex PCR assay. For the multiplex PCR, a mixture combining 60 forward primers for TCR Vbeta segments and 13 reverse primers for TCR Jbeta segments was used. The CDR3 region of rearranged TCR beta genes was amplified from genomic DNA by a multiplex PCR assay. The Illumina HiSeq System was used to sequence the amplified TCR beta libraries as 87-base-pair reads. The source study handled its data this way. In a later analysis, some 80 million unique TCR beta chains were counted across the 500 to 700 repertoires, and roughly 11 million of these chains were shared by at least two donors. To remove PCR and sequencing errors, raw reads were error-corrected and collapsed into unique sequences using a nearest-neighbor algorithm that merged closely related sequences. To assign V, D and J gene segments, CDR3 sequences were aligned to IMGT reference sequences. Each retained sequence needed at least a six-nucleotide match to both a V gene segment and a J gene segment. Rearrangements were called productive when the CDR3 lacked stop codons and stayed in frame with V and J; all others were non-productive. CDR3 was defined by IMGT convention, running from the second conserved V-encoded cysteine to the conserved J-encoded phenylalanine. The earlier analysis of 450 to 750 of the donors excluded any sequence lacking an unambiguous match to a single V gene segment. In an earlier analysis of approximately 550 of the donors, V segments were called functional above 56.7% productive rearrangements and were called segregating when the between-donor standard deviation exceeded 5%. A statistical classification framework was built for diagnosing cytomegalovirus status from the catalog of TCR beta chain sequences. In a later analysis, TCR nucleotide sequences were compared against IMGT/GENE-DB human TR gene sequences so that V and J genes could be assigned. Using the TCRdist pipeline, a later analysis assigned CDR3 sequences along with most-parsimonious VDJ recombination scenarios. A later analysis defined each TCR beta chain by its CDR3 amino acid sequence plus V-gene family, and excluded reads lacking a unique V-gene family. In a later analysis, a few hundred highly shared, low-generation-probability nucleotide sequences were removed to address suspected cross-contamination and a sequencing artifact. For each public chain, a later analysis derived a clonal expansion index from normalized ranks of inferred template counts within each repertoire. In a later analysis, generation probabilities were computed with a VDJ recombination model fitted to out-of-frame rearrangements, and the resulting probabilities were checked against IGoR. Hypergeometric tests were used in a later analysis to score TCR-TCR, TCR-HLA and TCR-CMV co-occurrence, with a repertoire-size bias correction applied to the TCR pairs. To estimate false discovery rates, a later analysis permuted the HLA or CMV assignments 20 times. A later analysis grouped co-occurring TCRs with DBSCAN, adding TCRdist sequence similarity when clustering within HLA-allele-positive subsets. Repertoires with fewer than 30,000 or more than 120,000 public chains, plus five repertoires with anomalous nucleotide sharing, were excluded from co-occurrence clustering. Here the immuneACCESS table is served through TCRdb, limited to in-frame sequences with V and J called. Missing clones are a known gap in these copies; in checked studies unresolved V genes cover under half, and the rest lacks a known reason. That table furnishes V, J and clone size, whereas the DNA furnished D and trimming. This sample has some 180,000 clones in its table, and about three quarters of those were observed once. Around 3.4% of the sample rests with the top ten.

The cohort comprised 670 or so healthy bone marrow donors. All cohort members were sampled while nominally healthy, although unrecorded immune exposures were likely present. The donor was CMV seropositive and was included in the group of 250 to 300 seropositive cohort members. A peripheral blood sample was collected from each donor, and TCR beta sequencing was performed on peripheral blood mononuclear cells. Genomic DNA was extracted from the blood cell samples with the Qiagen DNeasy Blood Extraction Kit. As for this clone: What antigen it recognizes has not been identified. Base qualities are not at hand, and no much larger clone is one base apart.

From its cysteine to its phenylalanine, the CDR3 spans 13 amino acids. CDR3 DNA only is kept here, 39 bases in frame from base 1. In the germline V gene, CDR1 corresponds to MNHEY and CDR2 to SVGAGI. The V and J ends are trimmed by 6 bases and 3 bases, leaving 12 bases between them. The clonotype originates from an older woman in good health and CMV-seropositive. The material sequenced was PBMCs. Recombination connected TRBV6-5 to TRBJ2-7; a confident D gene designation cannot be given. The bases read TGTGCCAGCAGCCATACTATCAGCTACGAGCAGTACTTC. Its protein product is CASSHTISYEQYF.